This T cell receptor (beta chain) comes out of a study of CD8 T cells in Susac syndrome. The study sequenced TCR beta in blood CD8+ and CD4+ T cells. The study used healthy donors as controls matched for age and sex. TEMRA cells were enriched by FACS, while CD8+ and CD4+ T cells were obtained through a negative isolation that was performed magnetically. An input of 0.5 to 1 ug of RNA was subjected to reverse transcription using random hexamers. Amplification of TCR beta CDR3 was carried out by immunoSEQ multiplex PCR, which covered 54 Vbeta and 13 Jbeta segments. TCRdb redid the calling of the immunoSEQ multiplex PCR reads with MiXCR, one entry per CDR3 protein. Of more than 130,000 distinct CDR3 sequences in the sample, 90% to 95% were seen once. With V trimmed by 3 bases and J by 11 bases, 4 bases remained unmatched. This CDR3 has 11 residues.

V and J are TRBV12-3 or TRBV12-4 and TRBJ2-7, with 7 bases aligning to TRBD1. The TCR was taken from a human donor in good health. The sequenced material came from CD8+ T cells from PBMCs. Written as DNA, the CDR3 is TGTGCCAGCAGTTTGGGGACAGATAAGTACTTC. Residues: CASSLGTDKYF.